The source of this T cell receptor beta chain is a study of glioma-infiltrating T cells. TCR alpha and beta CDR3 regions were amplified from RNA using iRepertoire nested multiplex PCR. One entry per CDR3 protein results from TCRdb running MiXCR on the multiplex PCR reads. The sample yields tens of thousands of distinct CDR3 sequences, 20% to 25% seen once. CDR3 size: 13 residues. Looked up from germline, CDR1 is SGHAT and CDR2 is FQNNGV. Trimming left V 8 bases short and J 5 bases short, with 14 bases between. This clonotype was counted between two and nine times. Antigen specificity is unknown. General observations from the study: Only very few CDR3 sequences appeared in both tissue and blood.

This receptor was obtained from a human donor with low-grade glioma or glioblastoma, undergoing nonglioma brain surgery, or in good health (not recorded which). The source material was glioma tissue, nonneoplastic brain tissue, or PBMCs (not recorded which). This sequence joins TRBV11-2 and TRBJ2-3; D unresolved. For the CDR3, the DNA is TGTGCCAGCCTGAGTGGGTTTATAGATACGCAGTATTTT. As protein: CASLSGFIDTQYF.